These T cell receptor beta chains were read from a single sample in a study of cytomegalovirus exposure and HLA in healthy donors. Repertoires were generated with immunoSEQ multiplex PCR, while TCRdb's copy carries only in-frame clones and drops some. The data show about 360,000 clones, 86% seen once. Sequenced input: PBMCs. The receptors derive from a woman under 30 in good health and CMV-seronegative. CDR3s include the opening cysteine and the closing phenylalanine or tryptophan. D genes are given only for firm matches. Clone size is not always given. Where it is, it says once, few, many or a class for expanded clones.

clone size,J gene,V gene,D gene,CDR3 protein,CDR3 DNA
-,TRBJ2-7,TRBV28,TRBD1,CASSPGQGLSYEQYF,TGTGCCAGCAGTCCCGGACAGGGATTAAGCTACGAGCAGTACTTC
-,TRBJ1-2,TRBV19,-,CASSIVSGTHYGYTF,TGTGCCAGTAGTATAGTGTCCGGGACTCACTATGGCTACACCTTC
-,TRBJ1-2,TRBV6-5,-,CASSYSKGGLNYGYTF,TGTGCCAGCAGTTACTCGAAGGGAGGCCTTAACTATGGCTACACCTTC
-,TRBJ2-1,TRBV5-1,-,CASSSNAPANEQFF,TGCGCCAGCAGCTCCAATGCCCCAGCGAATGAGCAGTTCTTC
-,TRBJ2-7,TRBV29-1,-,CSVENRDTYEQYF,TGCAGCGTTGAGAATAGGGACACCTACGAGCAGTACTTC
-,TRBJ2-1,TRBV28,-,CASSLRQPFSSYNEQFF,TGTGCCAGCAGTTTACGACAGCCCTTCAGCTCCTACAATGAGCAGTTCTTC
-,TRBJ1-5,TRBV6-5,-,CASSSAGAGNQPQHF,TGTGCCAGCAGTTCGGCAGGGGCTGGGAATCAGCCCCAGCATTTT
-,TRBJ1-1,TRBV9,-,CASTPLGGPGTEAFF,TGTGCCAGCACCCCACTCGGGGGGCCAGGCACTGAAGCTTTCTTT
few,TRBJ1-5,TRBV19,TRBD1,CASSIRTGKMPQHF,TGTGCCAGTAGTATTCGGACAGGGAAAATGCCCCAGCATTTT
-,TRBJ2-3,TRBV4-1,-,CASSQLLLTDTQYF,TGCGCCAGCAGCCAACTTCTACTAACAGATACGCAGTATTTT